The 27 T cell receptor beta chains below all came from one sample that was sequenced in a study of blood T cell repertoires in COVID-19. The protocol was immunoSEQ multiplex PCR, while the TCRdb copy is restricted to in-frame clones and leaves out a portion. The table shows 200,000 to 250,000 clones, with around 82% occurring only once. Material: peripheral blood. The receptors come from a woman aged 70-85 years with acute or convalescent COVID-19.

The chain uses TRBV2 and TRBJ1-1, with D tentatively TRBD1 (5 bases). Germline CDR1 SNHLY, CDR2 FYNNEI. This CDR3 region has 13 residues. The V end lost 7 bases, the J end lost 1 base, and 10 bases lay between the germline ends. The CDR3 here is CASTRETNTEAFF. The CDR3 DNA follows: TGTGCCAGCACCAGGGAAACGAACACTGAAGCTTTCTTT.

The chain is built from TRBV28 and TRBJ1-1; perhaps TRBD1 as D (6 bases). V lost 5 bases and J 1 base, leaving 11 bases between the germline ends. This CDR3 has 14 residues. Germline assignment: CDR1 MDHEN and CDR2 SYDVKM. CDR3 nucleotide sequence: TGTGCCAGCAGTCCGCCAGGGGCGAACACTGAAGCTTTCTTT. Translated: CASSPPGANTEAFF.

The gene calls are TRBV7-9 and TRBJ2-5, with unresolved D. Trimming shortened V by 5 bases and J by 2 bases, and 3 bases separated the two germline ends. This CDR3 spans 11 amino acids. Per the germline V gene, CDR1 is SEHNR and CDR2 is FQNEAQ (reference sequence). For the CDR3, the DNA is TGTGCCAGCAGCGCGCAAGAGACCCAGTACTTC. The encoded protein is CASSAQETQYF.

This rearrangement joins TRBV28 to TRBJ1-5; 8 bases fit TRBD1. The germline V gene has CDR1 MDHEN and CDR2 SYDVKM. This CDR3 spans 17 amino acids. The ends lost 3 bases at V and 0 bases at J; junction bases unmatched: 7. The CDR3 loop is CASSLGQAPYSNQPQHF. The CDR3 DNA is TGTGCCAGCAGTTTGGGACAGGCCCCTTATAGCAATCAGCCCCAGCATTTT.

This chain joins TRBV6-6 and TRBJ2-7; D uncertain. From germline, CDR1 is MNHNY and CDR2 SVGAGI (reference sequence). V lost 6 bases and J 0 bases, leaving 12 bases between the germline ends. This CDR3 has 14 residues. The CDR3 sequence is CASSSPESSYEQYF. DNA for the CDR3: TGTGCCAGCAGCTCCCCCGAGAGCTCCTACGAGCAGTACTTC.

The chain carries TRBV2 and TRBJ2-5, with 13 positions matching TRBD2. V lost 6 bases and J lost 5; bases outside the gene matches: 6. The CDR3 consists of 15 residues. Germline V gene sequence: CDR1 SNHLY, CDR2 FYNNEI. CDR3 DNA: TGTGCCAGCAGCGGACTAGCGGGAGTGGCGGAGACCCAGTACTTC. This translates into CASSGLAGVAETQYF.

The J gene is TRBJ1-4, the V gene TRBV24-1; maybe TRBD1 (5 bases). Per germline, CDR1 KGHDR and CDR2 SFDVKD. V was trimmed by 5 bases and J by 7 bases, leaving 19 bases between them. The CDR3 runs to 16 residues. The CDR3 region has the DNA TGTGCCACCAGTGCCCCGACAGTGGGTGGTTCTGAAAAACTGTTTTTT. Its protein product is CATSAPTVGGSEKLFF.

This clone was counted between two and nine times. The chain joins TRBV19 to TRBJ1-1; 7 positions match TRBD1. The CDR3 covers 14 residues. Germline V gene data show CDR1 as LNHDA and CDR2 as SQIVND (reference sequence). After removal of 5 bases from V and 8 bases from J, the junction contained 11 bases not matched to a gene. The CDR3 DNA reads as TGTGCCAGTAGTCAAGGGACAGCCAAGCTAGAAGCTTTCTTT. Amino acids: CASSQGTAKLEAFF.

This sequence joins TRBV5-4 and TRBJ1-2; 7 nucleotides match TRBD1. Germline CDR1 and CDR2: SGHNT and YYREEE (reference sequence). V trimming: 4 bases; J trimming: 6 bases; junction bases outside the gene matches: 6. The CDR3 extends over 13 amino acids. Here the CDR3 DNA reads TGTGCCAGCAGCCCCGACAGGGACCATGGCTACACCTTC. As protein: CASSPDRDHGYTF.

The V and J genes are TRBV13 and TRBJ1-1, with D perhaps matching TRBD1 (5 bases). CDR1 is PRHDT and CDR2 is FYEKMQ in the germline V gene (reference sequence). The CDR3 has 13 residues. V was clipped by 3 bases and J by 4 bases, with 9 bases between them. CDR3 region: CASSFGRGTEAFF. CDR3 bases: TGTGCCAGCAGCTTCGGTAGGGGCACTGAAGCTTTCTTT. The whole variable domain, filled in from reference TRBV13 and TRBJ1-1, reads AAGVIQSPRHLIKEKRETATLKCYPIPRHDTVYWYQQGPGQDPQFLISFYEKMQSDKGSIPDRFSAQQFSDYHSELNMSSLELGDSALYFCASSFGRGTEAFFGQGTRLTVV.

The DNA for the CDR3 is TGTGCCACTCGGGGACAGCTTAATTCACCCCTCCACTTT. It specifies CATRGQLNSPLHF. The gene calls are TRBV19 and TRBJ1-6, with 7 bases aligning to TRBD1. Per the germline V gene, CDR1 is LNHDA and CDR2 is SQIVND (reference sequence). CDR3 length: 13 residues. V shed 10 bases and J 6 bases; nucleotides not matched to a gene: 6.

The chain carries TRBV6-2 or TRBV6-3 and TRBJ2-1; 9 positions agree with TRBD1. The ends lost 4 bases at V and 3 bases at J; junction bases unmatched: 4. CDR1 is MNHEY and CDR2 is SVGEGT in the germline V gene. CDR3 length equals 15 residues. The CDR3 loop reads CASSSPGQGYNEQFF. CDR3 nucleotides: TGTGCCAGCAGTTCGCCGGGACAGGGCTACAATGAGCAGTTCTTC.

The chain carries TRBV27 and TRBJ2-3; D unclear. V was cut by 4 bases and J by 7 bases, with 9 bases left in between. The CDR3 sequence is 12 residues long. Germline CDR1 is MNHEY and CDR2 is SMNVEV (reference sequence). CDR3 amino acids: CASSSDFYTQYF. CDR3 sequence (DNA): TGTGCCAGCAGTTCTGACTTCTATACGCAGTATTTT.

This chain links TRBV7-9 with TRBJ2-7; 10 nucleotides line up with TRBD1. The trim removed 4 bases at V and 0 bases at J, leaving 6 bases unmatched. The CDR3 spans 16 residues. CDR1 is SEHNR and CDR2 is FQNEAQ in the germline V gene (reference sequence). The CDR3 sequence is CASSSGTGDFSYEQYF. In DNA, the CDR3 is TGTGCCAGCAGCTCTGGGACAGGGGATTTCTCCTACGAGCAGTACTTC.

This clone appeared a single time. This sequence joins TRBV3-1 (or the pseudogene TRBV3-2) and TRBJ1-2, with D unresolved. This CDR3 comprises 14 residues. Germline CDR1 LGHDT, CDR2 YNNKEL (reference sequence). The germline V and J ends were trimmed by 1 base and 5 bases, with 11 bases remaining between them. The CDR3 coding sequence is TGTGCCAGCAGCCAAGTCGGGGTCCATTATGGCTACACCTTC. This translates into CASSQVGVHYGYTF.

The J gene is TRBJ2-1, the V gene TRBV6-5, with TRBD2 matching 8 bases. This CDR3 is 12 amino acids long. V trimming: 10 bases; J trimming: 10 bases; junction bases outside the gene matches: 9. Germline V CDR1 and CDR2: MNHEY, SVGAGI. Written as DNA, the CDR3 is TGTGCCACCTGGACTAGCCCGAGAGAGCAGTTCTTC. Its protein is CATWTSPREQFF.

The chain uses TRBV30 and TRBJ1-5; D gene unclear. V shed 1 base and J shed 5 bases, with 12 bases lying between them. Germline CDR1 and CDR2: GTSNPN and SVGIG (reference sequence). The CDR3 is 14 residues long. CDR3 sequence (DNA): TGTGCCTGGAGTGACACGGGGAACGATCAGCCCCAGCATTTT. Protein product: CAWSDTGNDQPQHF. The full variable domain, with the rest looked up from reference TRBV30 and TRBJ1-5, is SQTIHQWPATLVQPVGSPLSLECTVEGTSNPNLYWYRQAAGRGLQLLFYSVGIGQISSEVPQNLSASRPQDRQFILSSKKLLLSDSGFYLCAWSDTGNDQPQHFGDGTRLSIL.

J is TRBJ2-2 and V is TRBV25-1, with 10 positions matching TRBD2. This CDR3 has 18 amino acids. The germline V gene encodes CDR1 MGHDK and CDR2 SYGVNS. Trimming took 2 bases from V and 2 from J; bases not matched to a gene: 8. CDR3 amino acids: CASSEPGLAYPNTGELFF. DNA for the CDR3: TGTGCCAGCAGTGAACCGGGACTAGCGTACCCTAACACCGGGGAGCTGTTTTTT.

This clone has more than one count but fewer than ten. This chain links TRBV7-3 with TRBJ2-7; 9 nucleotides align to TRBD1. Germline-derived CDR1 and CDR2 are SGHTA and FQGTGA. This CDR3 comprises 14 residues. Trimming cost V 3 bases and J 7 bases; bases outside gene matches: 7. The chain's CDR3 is CASSLTGGLGEQYF. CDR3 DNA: TGTGCCAGCAGCTTGACAGGGGGTTTGGGAGAGCAGTACTTC.

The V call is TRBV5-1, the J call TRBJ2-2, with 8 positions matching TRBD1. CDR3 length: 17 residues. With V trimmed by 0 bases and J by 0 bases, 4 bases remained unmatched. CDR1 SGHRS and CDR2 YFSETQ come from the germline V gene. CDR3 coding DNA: TGCGCCAGCAGCTTGGTCAGGGGGCCTTCGAACACCGGGGAGCTGTTTTTT. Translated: CASSLVRGPSNTGELFF.

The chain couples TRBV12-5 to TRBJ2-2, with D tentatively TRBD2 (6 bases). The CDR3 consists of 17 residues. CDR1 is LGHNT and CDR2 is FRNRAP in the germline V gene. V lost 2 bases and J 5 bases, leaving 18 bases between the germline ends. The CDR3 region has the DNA TGTGCTAGTGGTTTGTCGCGGACCCCTGGGGGGACCGGGGAGCTGTTTTTT. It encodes CASGLSRTPGGTGELFF.

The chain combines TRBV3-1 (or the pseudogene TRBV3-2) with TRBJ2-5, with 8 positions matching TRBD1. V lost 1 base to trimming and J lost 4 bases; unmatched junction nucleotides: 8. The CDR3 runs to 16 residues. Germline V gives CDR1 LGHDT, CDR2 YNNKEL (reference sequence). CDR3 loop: CASSQAFRDRGETQYF. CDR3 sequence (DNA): TGTGCCAGCAGCCAAGCCTTCAGAGACAGGGGAGAGACCCAGTACTTC.

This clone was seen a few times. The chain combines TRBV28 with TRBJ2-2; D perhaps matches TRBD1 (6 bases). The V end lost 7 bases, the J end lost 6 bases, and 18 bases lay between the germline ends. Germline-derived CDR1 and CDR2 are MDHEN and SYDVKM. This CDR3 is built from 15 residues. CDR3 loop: CASTERDNNAGELFF. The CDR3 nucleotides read TGTGCCAGCACCGAACGGGACAACAATGCCGGGGAGCTGTTTTTT.

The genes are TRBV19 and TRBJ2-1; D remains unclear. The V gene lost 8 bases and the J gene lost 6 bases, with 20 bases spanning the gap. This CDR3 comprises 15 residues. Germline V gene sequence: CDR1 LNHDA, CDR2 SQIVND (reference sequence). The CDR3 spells CASRSIVQTRNEQFF. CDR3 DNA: TGTGCCAGTCGGTCTATAGTTCAAACTCGCAATGAGCAGTTCTTC. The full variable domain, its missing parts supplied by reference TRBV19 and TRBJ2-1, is DGGITQSPKYLFRKEGQNVTLSCEQNLNHDAMYWYRQDPGQGLRLIYYSQIVNDFQKGDIAEGYSVSREKKESFPLTVTSAQKNPTAFYLCASRSIVQTRNEQFFGPGTRLTVL.

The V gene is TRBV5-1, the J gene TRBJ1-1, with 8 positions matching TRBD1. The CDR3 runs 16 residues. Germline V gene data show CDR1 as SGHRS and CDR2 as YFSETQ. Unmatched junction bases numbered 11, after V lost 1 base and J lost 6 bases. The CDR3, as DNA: TGCGCCAGCAGCTTGTTCCAGGGGGCGACTGACTCTGAAGCTTTCTTT. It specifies CASSLFQGATDSEAFF.

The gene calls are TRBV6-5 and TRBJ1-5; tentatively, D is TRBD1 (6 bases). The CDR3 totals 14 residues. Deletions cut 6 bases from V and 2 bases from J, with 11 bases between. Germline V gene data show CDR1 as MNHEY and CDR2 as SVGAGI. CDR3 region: CASSLQGRNQPQHF. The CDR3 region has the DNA TGTGCCAGCAGCCTACAGGGCCGCAATCAGCCCCAGCATTTT.

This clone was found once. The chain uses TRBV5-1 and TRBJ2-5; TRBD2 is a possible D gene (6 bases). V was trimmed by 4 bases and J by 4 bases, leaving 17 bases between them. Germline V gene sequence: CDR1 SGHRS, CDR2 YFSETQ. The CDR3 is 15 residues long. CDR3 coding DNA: TGCGCCAGCAGCGGCGGGGCCCAGGGTGGAGAGACCCAGTACTTC. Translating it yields CASSGGAQGGETQYF.